This note documents a single TCR beta chain sequence. The target antigen is unknown. TCRdb's table, derived via immunoSEQ multiplex PCR, lists solely in-frame clones and lacks some. The sample records over 10,000 clones, about nine tenths being singletons. Surgery without prior neoadjuvant therapy was the treatment of the selected pancreatic ductal adenocarcinoma patients. The record originates from a study of T cells in pancreatic ductal adenocarcinoma. Whole-study results and caveats: Blood had more productive templates and around 8.6-fold more unique clonotypes than tumor. Results skew toward the minority of patients with early-stage disease. Tumors hold more CD45RO+ effector T cells, which may bias toward lower diversity. Mean clonality was about 0.12 in tumors and around 0.068 in blood, not significantly different.

Sequenced: PBMCs. The clonotype originates from a human donor with pancreatic ductal adenocarcinoma.

CDR3 sequence: CASSMNGEEAFF. In nucleotides, the CDR3 is TGCGCCAGCAGCATGAATGGGGAGGAAGCTTTCTTT. The chain is built from TRBV5-1 and TRBJ1-1; no definite D call. The V end lost 4 bases, the J end lost 8 bases, and 12 bases lay between the germline ends. Germline V gene lookup returns CDR1 SGHRS and CDR2 YFSETQ. CDR3 length: 12 amino acids.